This TCR beta chain was profiled in a study of CD8 T cells in Susac syndrome (dated by TCRdb to between 2018 and 2021). As for the study more broadly: Repertoire sequencing was used to test whether CD8+ T cell activation and differentiation in Susac syndrome was antigen driven. The study compared CD8+ T cell repertoire clonality among 11 to 12 healthy donors, 14 Susac syndrome patients and fewer than 19 multiple sclerosis patients.

High-throughput TCR beta sequencing profiled peripheral blood CD8+ and CD4+ T cells from healthy donors, Susac syndrome patients and multiple sclerosis patients. Treatment-naive patients with stable or active relapsing-remitting disease fulfilling revised McDonald criteria were used as multiple sclerosis controls. CD8+ TEMRA cells were enriched by FACS, while bulk CD8+ and CD4+ T cells were purified by magnetic negative isolation. Blood was collected in EDTA tubes and processed within 24 hours, with PBMCs isolated through density gradient centrifugation. PBMCs intended for TCR sequencing were frozen in liquid nitrogen and were later thawed in a 37 degrees C water bath. The sorted or isolated CD4+, CD8+ and CD8+ TEMRA cells reached a purity of at least 90%. A remark on this clonotype: This clone's antigen is unknown. Per-base qualities were not stored, and no clone one base away is much larger.

What the authors observed across the whole study: The TCR sequencing and HLA analysis was acknowledged to have included a relatively small number of individuals.

RNA was extracted with the RNeasy kit and about 0.45 to 1 ug was reverse transcribed using random hexamers. The immunoSEQ multiplex PCR assay, which covers 54 Vbeta and 13 Jbeta segments, was used to amplify TCR beta CDR3 regions. Bias from PCR amplification was corrected by using a synthetic template baseline for primer optimization and for computational correction. Per the authors' processing: Only productive sequences were kept, with reads annotated to V, D and J genes according to IMGT and analyzed in immunoSEQ Analyzer. Clonality was computed as one minus Shannon entropy normalized by log2 of the number of productive unique sequences. For each patient and control, public and private clones were evaluated among the 100 most prevalent clones. Clones were defined as Susac-specific when absent from the healthy and MS cohorts, from about 970 published viral clones and from other ImmuneACCESS disease sequences. TCRdb reran the public reads through fastp at Q25 and MiXCR, keeping productive beta chains. Rows with a matching CDR3 protein are joined into one entry that keeps the most common DNA and genes. These V and J calls derive from TCRdb rather than the authors' analysis. Counted in this sample were fewer than 300,000 distinct CDR3 sequences; around 83% of them appeared once. The ten top clones hold about 0.11% of the sample.

The source is a human donor with multiple sclerosis. Sequences were obtained from CD8+ T cells from PBMCs.

The bases are TGTGCCAGCAGCCCGAGTGGGCCCTGGGATACGCAGTATTTT. Translation gives CASSPSGPWDTQYF. This sequence uses TRBV11-2 and TRBJ2-3, with no confidently assigned D gene. The CDR3 has 14 amino acids, counting the end cysteine and phenylalanine. The only DNA kept is the CDR3, 42 bases in frame from the first base. The germline V gene yields SGHAT for CDR1 and FQNNGV for CDR2. The trim is 5 bases for V and 6 bases for J, with a gap of 15 bases between the germline ends.